The 20 T cell receptor beta chains reported below all come from one sample, sequenced in a study of T cell changes during pregnancy in multiple sclerosis. Sequencing was performed with immunoSEQ multiplex PCR; in TCRdb, only in-frame clones are kept and a portion is missing. The profile covers approximately 45,000 clones, with around nine tenths appearing a single time and about 0.73% taken by the ten largest. Sample: CD4+ T cells from peripheral blood mononuclear cells, taken in the first trimester of pregnancy. The receptors originated from a female donor with multiple sclerosis, enrolled in a pregnancy study.

The J gene is TRBJ1-3, the V gene TRBV7-8; D not certain. The CDR3 is made up of 14 amino acids. Trimming removed 4 bases from V and 0 bases from J, with 7 bases in between. Per the germline V gene, CDR1 is SGHVS and CDR2 is FQNEAQ. CDR3 in amino acids: CASSSPISGNTIYF. The CDR3 region has the DNA TGTGCCAGCAGCTCCCCTATCTCTGGAAACACCATATATTTT.

The chain recombines TRBV9 with TRBJ2-1; 7 nucleotides agree with TRBD2. The V gene end was trimmed by 0 bases and the J gene end by 6 bases; junction bases not matched to a gene: 6. The germline V gene encodes CDR1 SGDLS and CDR2 YYNGEE. This CDR3 region has 15 residues. The CDR3 sequence: CASSVGRERTNEQFF. For the CDR3, the DNA is TGTGCCAGCAGCGTAGGGCGGGAGAGAACCAATGAGCAGTTCTTC.

This chain links TRBV5-4 with TRBJ2-3; the match to TRBD2 covers 8 bases. The CDR3 runs to 16 residues. Trimming cost V 4 bases and J 3 bases; bases outside gene matches: 10. Germline V gives CDR1 SGHNT, CDR2 YYREEE (reference sequence). CDR3 sequence (DNA): TGTGCCAGCAGCAACCGAGCGGGAGTGGGTACAGATACGCAGTATTTT. The encoded protein is CASSNRAGVGTDTQYF.

The J gene is TRBJ2-1, the V gene TRBV5-1; 8 nucleotides match TRBD2. J lost 0 bases, V lost 0 bases, and 5 bases had no gene match. Germline V lookup: CDR1 SGHRS, CDR2 YFSETQ. This CDR3 has 17 amino acids. In nucleotides, the CDR3 is TGCGCCAGCAGCTTGGTCACTAGCGGCAGCTCCTACAATGAGCAGTTCTTC. Translated, it gives CASSLVTSGSSYNEQFF.

V usage is TRBV30 and J usage is TRBJ2-5; 10 nucleotides agree with TRBD2. J lost 5 bases, V lost 0 bases, and 15 bases had no gene match. Germline CDR1 GTSNPN, CDR2 SVGIG (reference sequence). CDR3 length equals 18 residues. The CDR3 reads CAWSVRGASGRADETQYF. The CDR3 nucleotides are TGTGCCTGGAGTGTACGCGGGGCAAGCGGGAGGGCGGACGAGACCCAGTACTTC.

J is TRBJ2-5 and V is TRBV7-8, with 7 bases matching TRBD2. The length of the CDR3 is 15 residues. The germline V gene encodes CDR1 SGHVS and CDR2 FQNEAQ. Losses at the gene ends were 1 base for V and 1 base for J; bases not matched to a gene: 3. CDR3 DNA: TGTGCCAGCAGCTTAGGGGACTACCGCCAAGAGACCCAGTACTTC. This translates into CASSLGDYRQETQYF. Full variable domain (missing parts from reference TRBV7-8 and TRBJ2-5): GAGVSQSPRYKVAKRGQDVALRCDPISGHVSLFWYQQALGQGPEFLTYFQNEAQLDKSGLPSDRFFAERPEGSVSTLKIQRTQQEDSAVYLCASSLGDYRQETQYFGPGTRLLVL.

The chain combines TRBV14 with TRBJ2-7; D is perhaps TRBD2 (6 bases). CDR1 is SGHDN and CDR2 is FVKESK in the germline V gene. Deletions cut 0 bases from V and 5 bases from J, with 14 bases between. This CDR3 has 15 amino acids. CDR3 sequence (DNA): TGTGCCAGCAGCCAAGAAGGACTACCTGGGGACGAGCAGTACTTC. Amino acid sequence: CASSQEGLPGDEQYF.

This chain uses TRBV29-1 with TRBJ1-1; 8 bases map to TRBD1. CDR1 is SQVTM and CDR2 is ANQGSEA in the germline V gene. Trimming removed 7 bases from V and 0 bases from J; junction bases left unmatched: 4. This CDR3 has 13 residues. The CDR3 DNA sequence: TGCAGCGCCAGGACAGGGATGAACACTGAAGCTTTCTTT. It codes for CSARTGMNTEAFF.

The chain links TRBV19 to TRBJ2-1; D not certain. Trimming removed 6 bases from V and 2 bases from J, with 11 bases in between. This CDR3 comprises 14 residues. Germline CDR1 reads LNHDA; CDR2 reads SQIVND (reference sequence). This CDR3 is CASSPGWTYNEQFF. DNA for the CDR3: TGTGCCAGTAGCCCCGGGTGGACCTACAATGAGCAGTTCTTC.

This chain connects TRBV28 to TRBJ2-7; TRBD2 matches at 9 bases. From germline, CDR1 is MDHEN and CDR2 SYDVKM. V trimming: 5 bases; J trimming: 5 bases; junction bases outside the gene matches: 4. CDR3 size: 13 residues. The CDR3 DNA sequence: TGTGCCAGCAGTGCGGGAGGGCCCCACGAGCAGTACTTC. Encoded protein: CASSAGGPHEQYF. The complete variable domain, with remaining parts taken from reference TRBV28 and TRBJ2-7, reads DVKVTQSSRYLVKRTGEKVFLECVQDMDHENMFWYRQDPGLGLRLIYFSYDVKMKEKGDIPEGYSVSREKKERFSLILESASTNQTSMYLCASSAGGPHEQYFGPGTRLTVT.

V and J are TRBV11-1 and TRBJ2-3; 7 bases line up with TRBD1. The germline gives CDR1 SGHAT, CDR2 FQDESV (reference sequence). V gave up 1 base and J gave up 4 bases; unmatched junction bases: 8. The CDR3 totals 16 residues. The CDR3 is CASSLEGARGSDTQYF. DNA for the CDR3: TGTGCCAGCAGCTTAGAGGGGGCCAGGGGCTCAGATACGCAGTATTTT.

The rearrangement links TRBV6-6 to TRBJ2-1; TRBD2 aligns across 9 bases. This CDR3 has 16 residues. Per the germline V gene, CDR1 is MNHNY and CDR2 is SVGAGI (reference sequence). V trimming: 2 bases; J trimming: 8 bases; junction bases outside the gene matches: 10. CDR3 sequence reads: CASSYLAAGGPHEQFF. CDR3 DNA sequence: TGTGCCAGCAGTTACCTTGCCGCGGGAGGGCCGCATGAGCAGTTCTTC.

The J gene is TRBJ2-7, the V gene TRBV4-1, with D maybe TRBD1 (5 bases). Germline V lookup: CDR1 MGHRA, CDR2 YSYEKL. V was cut by 1 base and J by 3 bases, with 16 bases left in between. The length of the CDR3 is 16 residues. CDR3 nucleotide sequence: TGCGCCAGCAGCCAAGGCAGCTTGGGGCAGATCTACGAGCAGTACTTC. This gives the protein CASSQGSLGQIYEQYF.

The chain is built from TRBV10-3 and TRBJ2-7; 9 nucleotides align to TRBD1. After removal of 7 bases from V and 7 bases from J, the junction contained 14 bases not matched to a gene. Germline CDR1 and CDR2: ENHRY and SYGVKD. The CDR3 has 15 residues. The CDR3 DNA reads TGTGCCATCAAAGATCCGGGACAGGGAGTGGAGGAGCAGTACTTC. Amino acids: CAIKDPGQGVEEQYF.

The chain joins TRBV6-4 to TRBJ1-2, with 7 positions matching TRBD1. The length of the CDR3 is 17 residues. V shed 0 bases and J 9 bases; nucleotides not matched to a gene: 16. Per germline, CDR1 MRHNA and CDR2 SNTAGT. CDR3 bases: TGTGCCAGCAGTGACTCAATTAACAGGGGCGTCCTCGGGAGCTACACCTTC. Amino acids: CASSDSINRGVLGSYTF.

The V and J genes are TRBV5-1 and TRBJ2-3, with 12 bases matching TRBD2. Germline CDR1 SGHRS, CDR2 YFSETQ. Trimming removed 0 bases from V and 4 bases from J; junction bases left unmatched: 3. The CDR3 runs to 16 residues. The CDR3 loop is CASSLAGLAGSDTQYF. DNA of the CDR3: TGCGCCAGCAGCTTGGCAGGACTAGCGGGATCAGATACGCAGTATTTT.

The J gene is TRBJ2-6, the V gene TRBV5-6; 8 nucleotides align to TRBD1. V was clipped by 6 bases and J by 1 base; unmatched bases: 12. The CDR3 runs 18 residues. Germline V gives CDR1 SGHDT, CDR2 YYEEEE. CDR3 DNA: TGTGCCAGCACCACGAGGGCAGGGGGCGATTCTGGGGCCAACGTCCTGACTTTC. It yields the protein CASTTRAGGDSGANVLTF.

The chain couples TRBV30 to TRBJ1-5; D is ambiguous. The CDR3 sequence is 13 residues long. The ends were cut back, 5 bases at V and 0 bases at J, with 8 bases in the middle. Germline V gene lookup returns CDR1 GTSNPN and CDR2 SVGIG (reference sequence). The CDR3 DNA follows: TGTGCCTGGTCGGAGGGTAGCAATCAGCCCCAGCATTTT. This encodes CAWSEGSNQPQHF.

The chain is built from TRBV4-3 and TRBJ2-1; weak D call: TRBD1 (6 bases). This CDR3 comprises 13 residues. From germline, CDR1 is LGHNA and CDR2 YSLEER. Deletions cut 4 bases from V and 3 bases from J, with 7 bases between. CDR3 in DNA: TGCGCCAGCAGCCCGGACAGCTACAATGAGCAGTTCTTC. Translated, it gives CASSPDSYNEQFF.

The rearrangement joins TRBV11-2 to TRBJ2-7; possible D gene TRBD1, 5 bases. Germline V gives CDR1 SGHAT, CDR2 FQNNGV. The CDR3 is 13 amino acids. Trimming shortened V by 2 bases and J by 6 bases, and 11 bases separated the two germline ends. The CDR3 here is CASSLQWGSEQYF. The DNA of the CDR3 is TGTGCCAGCAGCTTACAGTGGGGCTCCGAGCAGTACTTC. Full variable domain (rest looked up from reference TRBV11-2 and TRBJ2-7): EAGVAQSPRYKIIEKRQSVAFWCNPISGHATLYWYQQILGQGPKLLIQFQNNGVVDDSQLPKDRFSAERLKGVDSTLKIQPAKLEDSAVYLCASSLQWGSEQYFGPGTRLTVT.